This T cell receptor (beta chain) was recorded in a study of monozygotic twins with inflammatory bowel disease. Findings and limits, study-wide: Evidence failed to back one strong IBD-linked signal or clonotype.

This CDR3 contains 13 residues. Of note for this clonotype: What it recognizes is unknown.

TCRdb re-called the 5' RACE reads; one entry per CDR3 protein, DNA not given. This table lists more than 300,000 distinct CDR3 sequences. The rearrangement joins TRBV12-3 or TRBV12-4 to TRBJ1-6. Material: blood. This receptor was obtained from a human donor with ulcerative colitis or Crohn's disease, or a healthy co-twin of an affected twin (not recorded which). The CDR3 loop reads CASSGPVGSPLHF.